Listed below are T cell receptor beta chains from one sample, sequenced in a study of CD8 T cells in Susac syndrome. One entry per CDR3 protein, called by TCRdb with MiXCR from the immunoSEQ multiplex PCR reads. This sample has about 200,000 distinct CDR3 sequences, with roughly 90% found just once. Sequenced input: CD8+ T cells from PBMCs. The receptor source for this set is a human donor with multiple sclerosis. Both conserved end residues are part of each CDR3. D genes are given only for firm matches. Some rows have no size entry. The others give once, few or many, or a class for an expanded clone.

J	D	V	size	DNA	CDR3
TRBJ2-3	-	TRBV6-6	-	TGTGCCAGCAGTTACTGGAGGGCCCCCACGGATACGCAGTATTTT	CASSYWRAPTDTQYF
TRBJ2-5	-	TRBV28	-	TGTGCCAGCCGAAGGGGAGGCCAAGAGACCCAGTACTTC	CASRRGGQETQYF
TRBJ2-3	TRBD2	TRBV3-1	-	TGTGCCAGCAGCCAATCGACTAGCGACGACACAGATACGCAGTATTTT	CASSQSTSDDTDTQYF
TRBJ2-3	-	TRBV4-3	-	TGCGCCAGCAGCCAAGACGGGAGTGGCACAGATACGCAGTATTTT	CASSQDGSGTDTQYF
TRBJ2-6	-	TRBV11-1	-	TGTGCCAGCAGCTCGACGATTACTGATACTCTGAGCTCTGGGGCCAACGTCCTGACTTTC	CASSSTITDTLSSGANVLTF
TRBJ2-1	-	TRBV27	-	TGTGCCATTCGGGTGCCCTCCTACAATGAGCAGTTCTTC	CAIRVPSYNEQFF
TRBJ2-2	TRBD1	TRBV9	-	TGTGCCAGCAGCCCATACGGACAGGTGGGCACCGGGGAGCTGTTTTTT	CASSPYGQVGTGELFF
TRBJ2-7	TRBD2	TRBV4-1	-	TGCGCCAGCAGCCAAGAACCCACTTCTAGCGGTACCACCTCCTACGAGCAGTACTTC	CASSQEPTSSGTTSYEQYF
TRBJ1-1	-	TRBV6-5	-	TGTGCCAGCAGTTACTGGAGGTCAGGGGCGAACACTGAAGCTTTCTTT	CASSYWRSGANTEAFF
TRBJ2-1	-	TRBV13	-	TGTGCCAGCAGCTTGTTTCGATACAATGAGCAGTTCTTC	CASSLFRYNEQFF
TRBJ1-1	TRBD1	TRBV12-3/TRBV12-4	-	TGTGCCAGCAGTTGGTCAGGGGGGATAGATGAAGCTTTCTTT	CASSWSGGIDEAFF
TRBJ2-3	-	TRBV27	-	TGTGCCAGCAGTTTATCACCAACGGGGGCCACAGATACGCAGTATTTT	CASSLSPTGATDTQYF
TRBJ2-5	TRBD1	TRBV9	-	TGTGCCAGCAGCGCAACAGGGGGCCTCGAGACCCAGTACTTC	CASSATGGLETQYF
TRBJ1-3	-	TRBV11-2	once	TGTGCCAGCAGCTTGCCCTACTCTGGAAACACCATATATTTT	CASSLPYSGNTIYF
TRBJ1-3	-	TRBV9	-	TGTGCCAGCAGCTTGGACAGCAGTTACACCATATATTTT	CASSLDSSYTIYF
TRBJ1-2	TRBD1	TRBV6-2/TRBV6-3	-	TGTGCCAGCAGTTACGGGACAGGACAAGATGGCTACACCTTC	CASSYGTGQDGYTF
TRBJ2-5	-	TRBV24-1	-	TGTGCCACCAGTGATGCGACCGGTCAAGAGACCCAGTACTTC	CATSDATGQETQYF
TRBJ2-7	-	TRBV7-9	-	TGTGCCATGAGGCCTTTGGGTGAGGGAGGAGGCGAGCAGTACTTC	CAMRPLGEGGGEQYF
TRBJ1-2	-	TRBV19	once	TGTGCCTCTAGTCCCTTCGGACTAACTCCCTATGGCTACACCTTC	CASSPFGLTPYGYTF
TRBJ2-5	-	TRBV7-9	-	TGTGCCAGCAGCTACCCTCGGTCCGGACAAGAGACCCAGTACTTC	CASSYPRSGQETQYF
TRBJ2-7	TRBD2	TRBV7-9	-	TGTGCCAGCAGCACTGCTAGCGGGAGGGTTAACGAGCAGTACTTC	CASSTASGRVNEQYF
TRBJ2-1	TRBD2	TRBV18	-	TGTGCCAGCTCTCCCGGACTAGCTGTGGGCTCCTACAATGAGCAGTTCTTC	CASSPGLAVGSYNEQFF
TRBJ2-5	TRBD2	TRBV29-1	-	TGCAGCGTTGAAATTTGGGACTATACAAACCGCGGAGAGACCCAGTACTTC	CSVEIWDYTNRGETQYF
TRBJ2-7	TRBD2	TRBV9	-	TGTGCCAGCAGCGCGACCGGGACTAGCTCCTACGAGCAGTACTTC	CASSATGTSSYEQYF
TRBJ1-4	-	TRBV15	-	TGTGCCACCAGCAGAGTGCGCGGGGGCGATGAAAAACTGTTTTTT	CATSRVRGGDEKLFF
TRBJ2-1	-	TRBV10-3	-	TGTGCCATCAGTGAGTTCGCGGGCCTAGACAATGAGCAGTTCTTC	CAISEFAGLDNEQFF
TRBJ2-1	-	TRBV13	once	TGTGCCAGCAGCGAGAGACGAGCTGGAAGTTGGCAGTTCTTC	CASSERRAGSWQFF
TRBJ2-4	-	TRBV9	-	TGTGCCAGCAGCGTAGAGATAGCCAAAAACATTCAGTACTTC	CASSVEIAKNIQYF
TRBJ2-1	TRBD2	TRBV7-8	-	TGTGCCAGCAGCCCCCCACGGAGCGGGACCTACAATGAGCAGTTCTTC	CASSPPRSGTYNEQFF
TRBJ1-4	TRBD1	TRBV5-1	-	TGCGCCAGCAGCCAATGGACAGGGGAGGAAAAACTGTTTTTT	CASSQWTGEEKLFF
TRBJ2-1	-	TRBV5-1	-	TGCGCCAGCAGCTTTGATGGGACAAGCCGACCCGATGAGCAGTTCTTC	CASSFDGTSRPDEQFF
TRBJ1-1	-	TRBV29-1	-	TGCAGCGTTGAAGAGGGGGGAGGTCCTGAAGCTTTCTTT	CSVEEGGGPEAFF
TRBJ2-2	TRBD2	TRBV9	few	TGTGCCAGCAGCTCCGGGGGGTCCGGGGAGCTGTTTTTT	CASSSGGSGELFF
TRBJ1-1	-	TRBV6-5	-	TGTGCCAGCAGTGGACTGCAGAACATGAACACTGAAGCTTTCTTT	CASSGLQNMNTEAFF
TRBJ1-1	TRBD1	TRBV27	once	TGTGCCAGCAGTTGGAGCCAGGGGGCGCTGATAACTGAAGCTTTCTTT	CASSWSQGALITEAFF
TRBJ1-4	-	TRBV6-5	-	TGTGCCAGCAGTAATACACTGGCTCGGGAAAAACTGTTTTTT	CASSNTLAREKLFF
TRBJ2-2	TRBD2	TRBV12-3/TRBV12-4	-	TGTGCCAGCAGTTACAGACTAGCGGGGAACACCGGGGAGCTGTTTTTT	CASSYRLAGNTGELFF
TRBJ2-3	TRBD2	TRBV3-1	-	TGTGCCAGCAGCCAAGTGATACTAGCGGGGGAAACTGCTAGCACAGATACGCAGTATTTT	CASSQVILAGETASTDTQYF
TRBJ1-2	-	TRBV12-3/TRBV12-4	-	TGTGCCAGCAGTTTATCCGGGGTCAGCACCTTC	CASSLSGVSTF
TRBJ1-3	-	TRBV7-2	-	TGTGCCAGCAGCCCCGTTAGTACGGGAAACACCATATATTTT	CASSPVSTGNTIYF
TRBJ2-4	-	TRBV20-1	-	TGCAGTGCTAGAGATTTAGATGCGTTAGCCAAAAACATTCAGTACTTC	CSARDLDALAKNIQYF
TRBJ2-1	-	TRBV5-6	-	TGTGCCAGCAGCTTGTTACAGCAGCAGTTCTTC	CASSLLQQQFF
TRBJ2-1	-	TRBV4-3	-	TGCGCCAGCAGCCGGGAATCACATCGTGAGCAGTTCTTC	CASSRESHREQFF
TRBJ2-2	TRBD2	TRBV4-1	-	TGCGCCAGCAGCCATCTAGCGGGAGGCCCCGGGGAGCTGTTTTTT	CASSHLAGGPGELFF
TRBJ2-2	-	TRBV4-1	-	TGCGCCAGCAGCCAAGACGGGGGCAGGATTAGTAGCCGGGAGCTGTTTTTT	CASSQDGGRISSRELFF
TRBJ1-4	-	TRBV7-6	once	TGTGCCAGCAGCCGGACAACCACCACTAATGAAAAACTGTTTTTT	CASSRTTTTNEKLFF
TRBJ2-7	-	TRBV20-1	-	TGCAGTGCTAGAATGCCAGGGGCGGACTACGAGCAGTACTTC	CSARMPGADYEQYF